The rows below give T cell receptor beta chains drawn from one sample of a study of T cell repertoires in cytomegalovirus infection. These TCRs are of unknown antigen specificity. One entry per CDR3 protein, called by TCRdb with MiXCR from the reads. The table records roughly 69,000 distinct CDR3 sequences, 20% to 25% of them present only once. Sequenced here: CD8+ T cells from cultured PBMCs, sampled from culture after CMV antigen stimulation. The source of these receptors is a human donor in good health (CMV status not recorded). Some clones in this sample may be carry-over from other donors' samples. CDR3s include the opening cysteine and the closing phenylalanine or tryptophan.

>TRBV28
CASSFGTTDTQYF
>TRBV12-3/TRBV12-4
CASRMNHWGSYEQYF
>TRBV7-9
CASSLEQGANLEAFF
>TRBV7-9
CASSSRDRAREQYF
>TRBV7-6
CASSLKPISTDTQYF
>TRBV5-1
CASSFFEDTQYF
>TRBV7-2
CASSRNRVYEQYF
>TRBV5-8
CASSPGLLQSYEQYF
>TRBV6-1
CASSLPGFYEQYF
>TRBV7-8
CASSPREYMNTEAFF
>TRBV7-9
CASSPEAGEYTDTQYF
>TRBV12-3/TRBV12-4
CASTSAWENTEAFF
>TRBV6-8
CASSQGLAETQYF
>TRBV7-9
CASTSTGFGVYEQYF
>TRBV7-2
CASSLETWRSRFYNEQFF
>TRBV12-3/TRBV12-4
CASREDREDTIYF
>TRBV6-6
CASTPGTLTEAFF
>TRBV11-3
CASSLGDSREQYF
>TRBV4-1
CASSQEPGTHSATNEKLFF
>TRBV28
CASSLRQGRAVLGFF
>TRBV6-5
CASSYGLADYEQYF
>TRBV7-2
CASSLGQAPYNEQFF
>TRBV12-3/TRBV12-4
CASSFAGWNTEAFF
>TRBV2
CAFPGRRGDGYTF
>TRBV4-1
CASSQDPGLSEAFF
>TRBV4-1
CASSQTGITDTQYF
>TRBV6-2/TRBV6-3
CASTSTGGETQYF
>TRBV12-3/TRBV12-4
CASSLLGLAGGPGEAAGELFF
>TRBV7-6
CASSLVEAGEQYF
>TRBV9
CASSVSEDKPYNEQFF
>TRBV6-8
CATSSGGYTDTQYF
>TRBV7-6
CASSQLLALGNTIYF
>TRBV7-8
CASSLISGVRNEQFF
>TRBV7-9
CASSLAVGGLNEQYF
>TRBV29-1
CSVEAPDRASYNEQFF
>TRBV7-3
CASSTSLTQGRGQPQHF
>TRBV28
CASSLSGPLSNQPQHF
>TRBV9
CASSVGGGYSYEQYF
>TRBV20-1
CSASTRDATGYGYTF
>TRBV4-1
CASSQASSYEQYF
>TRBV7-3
CASSPAGGTQETQYF
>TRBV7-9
CASSPTGVLNTEAFF
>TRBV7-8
CASSLVWERQPQHF
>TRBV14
CASSQFQNGELFF
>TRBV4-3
CASSPGQGDLYGYTF
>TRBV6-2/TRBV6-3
CASSYAERGETQYF
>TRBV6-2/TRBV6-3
CASQDPVRHRYDQPQHF
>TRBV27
CASSSTGASEKLFF
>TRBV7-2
CASSLGAGGAQYF
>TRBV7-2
CASSLGSSGALKTQYF
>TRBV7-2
CASSHTYSNQPQHF
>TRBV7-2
CASSFRDREFYGYTF
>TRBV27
CASRGVAGGRYNEQFF
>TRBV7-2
CASSLTTVYEQYF
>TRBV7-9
CASSYGQGTSYEQYF
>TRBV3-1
CASSPLGVEQFF
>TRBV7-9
CASSRTRAQGRDQETQYF